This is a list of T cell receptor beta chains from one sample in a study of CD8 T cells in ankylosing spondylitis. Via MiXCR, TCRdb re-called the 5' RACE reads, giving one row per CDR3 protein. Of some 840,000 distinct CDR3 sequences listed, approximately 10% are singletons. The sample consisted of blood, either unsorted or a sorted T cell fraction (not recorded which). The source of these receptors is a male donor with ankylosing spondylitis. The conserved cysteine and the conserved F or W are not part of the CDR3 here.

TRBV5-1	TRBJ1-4	ASSRGTRVEKLF
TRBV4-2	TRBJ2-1	ASSQEESGGLNSENEQF
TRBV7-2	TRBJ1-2	ASSLGLGAPNYGYT
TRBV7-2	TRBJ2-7	ASSYGGQGAREQY
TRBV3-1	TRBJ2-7	ASSLLSRRDEQY
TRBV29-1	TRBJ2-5	SVRAGEGETQY
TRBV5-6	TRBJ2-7	ASSFFVSEDEAEQY
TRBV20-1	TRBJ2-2	SARAGLAADTGELF
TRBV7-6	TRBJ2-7	ASSFGLAGEPYEQY
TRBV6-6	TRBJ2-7	ASKGQGAKGQY
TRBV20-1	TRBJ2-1	SARVPNEQF
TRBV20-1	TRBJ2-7	SAVQGAIDEQY
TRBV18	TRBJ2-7	ASSQGRGVTYEQY
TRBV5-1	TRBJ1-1	ASSLTPGTGYTEAF
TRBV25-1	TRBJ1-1	ASSEAQGYTEAF
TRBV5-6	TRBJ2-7	ASSLLGSGYEQY
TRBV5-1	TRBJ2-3	ASSSAGGDTQY
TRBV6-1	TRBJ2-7	ASSEQAYEQY
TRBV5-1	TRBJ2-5	ASSLEGTGETQY
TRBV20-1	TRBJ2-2	SARDRRAAGGYMTGELF
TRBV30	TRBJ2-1	AWSSLDRRDNEQF
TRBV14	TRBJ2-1	ASSSLGLAGVLEQF
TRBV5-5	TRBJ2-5	ASSFGGGVHQETQY
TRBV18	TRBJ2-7	ASSPLGAPSYEQY
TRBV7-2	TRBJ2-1	ASSSTGRDEQF